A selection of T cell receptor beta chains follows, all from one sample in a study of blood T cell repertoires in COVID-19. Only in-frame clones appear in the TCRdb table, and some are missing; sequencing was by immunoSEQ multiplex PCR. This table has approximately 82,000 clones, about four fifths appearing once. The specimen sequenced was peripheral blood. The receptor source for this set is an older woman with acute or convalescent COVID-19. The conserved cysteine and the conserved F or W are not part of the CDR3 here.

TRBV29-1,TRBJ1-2,SGVLRHYGYT
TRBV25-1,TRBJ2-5,ASSVWEGKTQY
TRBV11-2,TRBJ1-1,ASSSVRGNTEAF
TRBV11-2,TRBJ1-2,ASSLDLDRTNYGYT
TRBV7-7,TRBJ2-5,ASSQQGGLETQY
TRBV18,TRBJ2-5,ASSPIPGLAGRWETQY
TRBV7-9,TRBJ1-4,ASSLAISFGGSEKLF
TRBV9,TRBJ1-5,ASSAAGEIGNQPQH
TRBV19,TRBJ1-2,ASRDSGRRGYT
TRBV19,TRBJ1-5,ASQRGQASPQH
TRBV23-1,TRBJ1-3,ASIWGDPPGDTIY
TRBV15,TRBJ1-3,ATSRDRESSGNTIY
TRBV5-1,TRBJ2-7,ASSPTSGSYEQY
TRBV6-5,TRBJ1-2,ASRGGSGYT
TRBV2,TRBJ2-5,ASSSTLAGIQETQY
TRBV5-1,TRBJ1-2,ASSLMGRVNYGYT
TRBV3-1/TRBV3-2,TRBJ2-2,ASTSGISTGELF
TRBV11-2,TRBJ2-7,ASSPLRGTSYEQY
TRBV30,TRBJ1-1,AWDRGNTEAF
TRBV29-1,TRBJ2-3,SVEEEFTDTQY
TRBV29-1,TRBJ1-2,SVDLARSPYGYT
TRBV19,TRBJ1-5,ASSSSGDWQPQH
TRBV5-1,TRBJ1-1,ASSSGVLTIPEAF
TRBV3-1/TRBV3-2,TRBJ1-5,ASSNGGGGQPQH
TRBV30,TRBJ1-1,AWRLTVNTEAF
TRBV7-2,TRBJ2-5,ASSLLAGTGQETQY
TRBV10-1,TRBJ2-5,ASSGDYPAAQY
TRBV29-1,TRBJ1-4,SVRWRGEKLF
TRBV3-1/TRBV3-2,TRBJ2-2,ASSQSGVTGELF
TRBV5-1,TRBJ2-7,ASSLVLAGEGEQY
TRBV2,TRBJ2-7,ASSERVGQY
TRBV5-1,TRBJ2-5,ASSLDGDPLETQY
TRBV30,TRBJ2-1,AWRSRGTGEQF
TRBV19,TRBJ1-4,ASSWSTATNEKLF
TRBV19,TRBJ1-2,ASSISTGGYT
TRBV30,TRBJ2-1,AWGPETGGNEQF
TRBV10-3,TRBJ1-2,AISGQLNYGYT